The 4 T cell receptor beta chains below all came from one sample that was sequenced in a study of STAT3 mutations in large granular lymphocyte leukemia. These receptors lack a known antigen. Profiling relied on immunoSEQ multiplex PCR, and the TCRdb table lists in-frame clones only, not all of them. The table shows 10,000 to 15,000 clones, with roughly 90% occurring only once. General observations from the study: At least one immunodominant TCR beta clonotype appeared in every T-cell large granular lymphocyte leukemia patient.

Material for sequencing was peripheral blood mononuclear cells. All receptors derive from a man between 35 and 55 years old with T-cell large granular lymphocyte leukemia. Some clones in this sample may be carry-over from other donors' samples.

This chain uses TRBV25-1 with TRBJ1-5, with D perhaps TRBD1 (6 bases). From germline, CDR1 is MGHDK and CDR2 SYGVNS. Deletions cut 2 bases from V and 6 bases from J, with 11 bases between. The CDR3 loop spans 14 amino acids. CDR3 loop: CASSEGGGLQPQHF. CDR3 nucleotide sequence: TGTGCCAGCAGTGAAGGAGGGGGGCTTCAGCCCCAGCATTTT.

The chain carries TRBV7-9 and TRBJ1-5, with D possibly being TRBD1 (5 bases). V lost 0 bases to trimming and J lost 0 bases, with 12 bases between them. The CDR3 runs 17 residues. Germline-derived CDR1 and CDR2 are SEHNR and FQNEAQ (reference sequence). The CDR3 DNA follows: TGTGCCAGCAGCTTAGCGCTAGGGGTCTATAGCAATCAGCCCCAGCATTTT. Its protein is CASSLALGVYSNQPQHF.

The chain couples TRBV10-3 to TRBJ1-1; tentative D call: TRBD1 (5 bases). Germline CDR1 reads ENHRY; CDR2 reads SYGVKD. Trimming took off 10 bases at V and 0 bases at J, with 12 bases between the two ends. This CDR3 comprises 13 residues. CDR3 DNA sequence: TGTGCCACCCAAAGGGACCTGAACACTGAAGCTTTCTTT. Protein product: CATQRDLNTEAFF.

This rearrangement joins TRBV2 to TRBJ1-5; weak D call: TRBD1 (6 bases). Between the trimmed V and J ends, which lost 4 bases and 5 bases, there was a span of 12 bases. Looked up from germline, CDR1 is SNHLY and CDR2 is FYNNEI. The length of the CDR3 is 14 residues. The CDR3 region is CASSVRGGDQPQHF. Written as DNA, the CDR3 is TGTGCCAGCAGTGTAAGGGGGGGCGATCAGCCCCAGCATTTT.